The 27 T cell receptor beta chains listed next were all sequenced from one sample in a study of T cells in tumors after PD-1 blockade. Profiled with immunoSEQ multiplex PCR; TCRdb holds only in-frame clones, not every one. The sample shows around 45,000 clones, approximately 75% of them seen only once. Material: PBMCs, obtained before anti-PD-1 treatment. These receptors were obtained from a human donor with basal cell carcinoma.

The gene calls are TRBV5-5 and TRBJ2-7, with a possible D match to TRBD2 (5 bases). CDR1 SGHKS and CDR2 YYEKEE come from the germline V gene (reference sequence). Trimming left V 0 bases short and J 4 bases short, with 11 bases between. CDR3 length equals 14 residues. The CDR3 bases are TGTGCCAGCAGCTTGGTCCGGGGTGGGTACGAGCAGTACTTC. Its protein is CASSLVRGGYEQYF.

The chain carries TRBV3-1 (or the pseudogene TRBV3-2) and TRBJ2-5; possibly TRBD1 for D (6 bases). The CDR3 sequence is 13 residues long. Per the germline V gene, CDR1 is LGHDT and CDR2 is YNNKEL (reference sequence). Trimming removed 3 bases at V and 7 bases at J, with 12 bases between. The CDR3 protein is CASSQGARVTQYF. In DNA form, the CDR3 reads TGTGCCAGCAGCCAGGGGGCCAGGGTGACCCAGTACTTC.

Remarks on this clone: The sample holds other DNA sequences that translate to the same CDR3. The chain employs TRBV5-4 and TRBJ2-7; weak D call: TRBD1 (5 bases). V was pared by 0 bases and J by 4 bases, with 11 bases between. The CDR3 is 14 amino acids. The germline CDR1 and CDR2 sequences are SGHNT and YYREEE (reference sequence). The CDR3 DNA sequence: TGTGCCAGCAGCTTGGGCAGGGTTCCTTACGAGCAGTACTTC. It specifies CASSLGRVPYEQYF.

This clone has only one observation. The chain employs TRBV13 and TRBJ1-5; TRBD1 agrees at 7 bases. The junction had 6 bases not matched to a gene; V was cut back by 0 bases and J by 7 bases. The CDR3 length is 15 residues. Germline loops: CDR1 PRHDT, CDR2 FYEKMQ (reference sequence). The CDR3 sequence: CASSLGAGGRQPQHF. The CDR3 DNA reads TGTGCCAGCAGCTTAGGGGCAGGGGGTCGCCAGCCCCAGCATTTT.

The rearrangement joins TRBV18 to TRBJ1-1, with D tentatively TRBD1 (6 bases). From germline, CDR1 is KGHSH and CDR2 LQKENI. This CDR3 is 15 amino acids long. The V and J ends lost 4 bases and 5 bases respectively, with 17 bases between them. The CDR3 nucleotides are TGTGCCAGCTCACTCTCGACAAGGGGGGATACTGAAGCTTTCTTT. Protein: CASSLSTRGDTEAFF.

The rearrangement links TRBV6-5 to TRBJ1-3, with D possibly TRBD1 on 6 matching bases. The CDR3 has 15 residues. The V end lost 5 bases, the J end lost 1 base, and 12 bases lay between the germline ends. From germline, CDR1 is MNHEY and CDR2 SVGAGI. The CDR3 nucleotides read TGTGCCAGCAGTCTAACTACAGGGTCTGGAAACACCATATATTTT. This gives the protein CASSLTTGSGNTIYF.

The J gene is TRBJ2-2, the V gene TRBV4-2, with TRBD2 identical over 8 bases. Looked up from germline, CDR1 is LGHNA and CDR2 is YNFKEQ. Trimming took 4 bases from V and 1 from J; bases not matched to a gene: 8. CDR3 length: 17 amino acids. The CDR3 DNA is TGTGCCAGCAGCCCCCTGGGGCTAGCGGGGAACACCGGGGAGCTGTTTTTT. Its protein is CASSPLGLAGNTGELFF.

The chain joins TRBV6-2 or TRBV6-3 to TRBJ1-2; D ambiguous. Trimming took off 0 bases at V and 3 bases at J, with 8 bases between the two ends. The CDR3 extends over 14 amino acids. Per the germline V gene, CDR1 is MNHEY and CDR2 is SVGEGT. Here the CDR3 reads CASSYSSGYYGYTF. CDR3 nucleotide sequence: TGTGCCAGCAGTTACTCTTCGGGATACTATGGCTACACCTTC.

This chain connects TRBV18 to TRBJ2-5, with 8 bases lining up with TRBD2. CDR1 and CDR2 from the germline V gene are KGHSH and LQKENI. V gave up 0 bases and J gave up 1 base; unmatched junction bases: 1. The length of the CDR3 is 15 residues. The CDR3 here is CASSPPGRVQETQYF. As DNA, the CDR3 is TGTGCCAGCTCACCACCCGGGAGGGTCCAAGAGACCCAGTACTTC.

The chain has TRBV7-9 and TRBJ2-5, with D perhaps matching TRBD1 (6 bases). Germline V gene lookup returns CDR1 SEHNR and CDR2 FQNEAQ (reference sequence). V lost 3 bases, J lost 4 bases, and 9 bases lay in between. This CDR3 spans 13 amino acids. CDR3 region: CASSLGARETQYF. The DNA for the CDR3 is TGTGCCAGCAGCTTGGGGGCCCGAGAGACCCAGTACTTC.

The chain uses TRBV10-1 and TRBJ2-7; D gene unclear. Per the germline V gene, CDR1 is WNHNN and CDR2 is SYGVQD (reference sequence). This CDR3 has 13 residues. The V end was cut by 0 bases, the J end by 3 bases, with 6 bases between. The CDR3 nucleotides are TGCGCCAGCAGTGAGTCGATGGTCTACGAGCAGTACTTC. It specifies CASSESMVYEQYF.

This rearrangement joins TRBV10-1 to TRBJ2-1; D is perhaps TRBD1 or TRBD2 (5 bases each). Germline V gene sequence: CDR1 WNHNN, CDR2 SYGVQD (reference sequence). The V and J ends lost 5 bases and 0 bases respectively, with 11 bases between them. CDR3 size: 15 residues. The chain's CDR3 is CASSRDLSSYNEQFF. CDR3 sequence (DNA): TGCGCCAGCAGTCGGGACCTCAGCTCCTACAATGAGCAGTTCTTC.

The DNA of the CDR3 is TGTGCCAGCAGCTCCCGGGAGGGGATCAACTATGGCTACACCTTC. Translating gives CASSSREGINYGYTF. The chain links TRBV3-1 (or the pseudogene TRBV3-2) to TRBJ1-2; a possible D gene is TRBD1 (5 bases). The CDR3 spans 15 residues. Germline-derived CDR1 and CDR2 are LGHDT and YNNKEL (reference sequence). Trimming removed 5 bases at V and 2 bases at J, with 15 bases between.

This rearrangement joins TRBV7-8 to TRBJ2-1; no clear D gene. The CDR3 is made up of 18 amino acids. CDR1 and CDR2 (germline): SGHVS, FQNEAQ. The ends were cut back, 0 bases at V and 0 bases at J, with 15 bases in the middle. In DNA form, the CDR3 reads TGTGCCAGCAGCTTAGCCCACAGTTTATCAAGCTCCTACAATGAGCAGTTCTTC. Amino acids: CASSLAHSLSSSYNEQFF.

The genes are TRBV20-1 and TRBJ1-1; D is possibly TRBD1 (5 bases). CDR3 length equals 11 residues. CDR1 DFQATT and CDR2 SNEGSKA come from the germline V gene (reference sequence). V lost 5 bases and J lost 4, with 8 bases in between. The CDR3 nucleotides read TGCAGTGCTGGGGGGACCACTGAAGCTTTCTTT. It translates to CSAGGTTEAFF.

The chain employs TRBV2 and TRBJ2-3, with D unclear. Trimming pared 5 bases from V and 6 bases from J, leaving 12 bases between. The CDR3 is 13 amino acids. Looked up from germline, CDR1 is SNHLY and CDR2 is FYNNEI. DNA of the CDR3: TGTGCCAGCAGTCCCCCCTTCTCGGATACGCAGTATTTT. Its protein product is CASSPPFSDTQYF.

The chain combines TRBV4-1 with TRBJ2-5, with TRBD2 matching 7 bases. Germline lookup yields CDR1 MGHRA and CDR2 YSYEKL. V was clipped by 1 base and J by 6 bases; unmatched bases: 8. This CDR3 is built from 15 residues. The CDR3 DNA follows: TGCGCCAGCAGCCAAGGTTTGATAGCGGGCCAGACCCAGTACTTC. It yields the protein CASSQGLIAGQTQYF.

Only one count was recorded for this clone. The chain recombines TRBV27 with TRBJ1-2, with 7 bases that match TRBD1. The V gene's germline CDR1 is MNHEY and CDR2 SMNVEV (reference sequence). This CDR3 has 15 amino acids. With 8 bases clipped from V and 4 bases from J, the junction kept 13 bases outside the gene matches. In DNA form, the CDR3 reads TGTGCCAGCCGGGATTTCTCGACAGGGATCTATGGCTACACCTTC. It codes for CASRDFSTGIYGYTF.

This chain links TRBV19 with TRBJ2-3, with 10 bases that match TRBD1. Per germline, CDR1 LNHDA and CDR2 SQIVND (reference sequence). The CDR3 has 15 amino acids. V gave up 6 bases and J gave up 3 bases; unmatched junction bases: 6. The CDR3 region is CASSPGTGVTDTQYF. In DNA, the CDR3 is TGTGCCAGTAGCCCCGGGACAGGGGTTACAGATACGCAGTATTTT.

The V call is TRBV5-5, the J call TRBJ2-7, with 9 nucleotides matching TRBD1. CDR3 length: 14 amino acids. CDR1 and CDR2 (germline): SGHKS, YYEKEE (reference sequence). The V segment lost 2 bases and the J segment 6 bases; nucleotides outside the gene matches: 6. The CDR3 DNA is TGTGCCAGCAGCTTTCCCGACAGGGGGGGCGAGCAGTACTTC. The encoded protein is CASSFPDRGGEQYF.

V gene TRBV27 combines with J gene TRBJ1-1; unclear D gene. The CDR3 is 13 amino acids. V shed 5 bases and J shed 0 bases, with 7 bases lying between them. In germline, CDR1 is MNHEY, CDR2 SMNVEV (reference sequence). Here the CDR3 reads CASSTALNTEAFF. The CDR3 coding sequence is TGTGCCAGCAGTACCGCCTTGAACACTGAAGCTTTCTTT.

This clone was found once. The chain carries TRBV5-4 and TRBJ1-6; 10 nucleotides align to TRBD1. CDR3 length equals 15 residues. The J segment lost 7 bases and the V segment lost 5 bases, leaving 6 bases of the junction unmatched. Germline values: CDR1 SGHNT, CDR2 YYREEE (reference sequence). CDR3 protein: CASSRGTGENSPLHF. CDR3 DNA sequence: TGTGCCAGCAGTCGTGGGACAGGGGAGAATTCACCCCTCCACTTT.

In its sample, this clone was seen a few times. This chain connects TRBV24-1 to TRBJ1-1; no reliable D call. Between the trimmed V and J ends, which lost 3 bases and 2 bases, there was a span of 6 bases. The CDR3 has 13 residues. Germline CDR1 is KGHDR and CDR2 is SFDVKD. CDR3 region: CATSDRSNTEAFF. For the CDR3, the DNA is TGTGCCACCAGTGATCGAAGTAACACTGAAGCTTTCTTT.

The chain recombines TRBV10-3 with TRBJ1-1; D possibly corresponds to TRBD1 (5 bases). The CDR3 consists of 14 residues. Looked up from germline, CDR1 is ENHRY and CDR2 is SYGVKD. The V gene lost 2 bases and the J gene lost 4 bases, with 11 bases spanning the gap. CDR3 sequence reads: CAISEAGLLTEAFF. The CDR3 DNA reads TGTGCCATCAGTGAGGCGGGACTCCTCACTGAAGCTTTCTTT.

A single count supports this clone. The rearrangement uses TRBV5-1 and TRBJ2-7; 8 bases fit TRBD2. In germline, CDR1 is SGHRS, CDR2 YFSETQ. The CDR3 contains 17 residues. V shed 6 bases and J 6 bases; nucleotides not matched to a gene: 20. For the CDR3, the DNA is TGCGCCAGCAAATCAGACTCAGGCAGGCTAGCGGGTATCGAGCAGTACTTC. Encoded protein: CASKSDSGRLAGIEQYF.

Here the CDR3 DNA reads TGTGCCAGCAGCGCGCCGGGAAACACCATATATTTT. Translation gives CASSAPGNTIYF. This chain joins TRBV9 and TRBJ1-3; D not certain. Per the germline V gene, CDR1 is SGDLS and CDR2 is YYNGEE. Trimming stripped 3 bases from V and 4 bases from J, with 5 bases between. The CDR3 covers 12 residues.

This rearrangement joins TRBV28 to TRBJ2-7; unclear D gene. Germline V gives CDR1 MDHEN, CDR2 SYDVKM. V lost 8 bases, J lost 0 bases, and 5 bases lay in between. This CDR3 is 11 amino acids long. The CDR3 loop is CASLSSYEQYF. The CDR3, as DNA: TGTGCCAGCTTATCCTCCTACGAGCAGTACTTC. The whole variable domain, remainder taken from reference TRBV28 and TRBJ2-7, is DVKVTQSSRYLVKRTGEKVFLECVQDMDHENMFWYRQDPGLGLRLIYFSYDVKMKEKGDIPEGYSVSREKKERFSLILESASTNQTSMYLCASLSSYEQYFGPGTRLTVT.